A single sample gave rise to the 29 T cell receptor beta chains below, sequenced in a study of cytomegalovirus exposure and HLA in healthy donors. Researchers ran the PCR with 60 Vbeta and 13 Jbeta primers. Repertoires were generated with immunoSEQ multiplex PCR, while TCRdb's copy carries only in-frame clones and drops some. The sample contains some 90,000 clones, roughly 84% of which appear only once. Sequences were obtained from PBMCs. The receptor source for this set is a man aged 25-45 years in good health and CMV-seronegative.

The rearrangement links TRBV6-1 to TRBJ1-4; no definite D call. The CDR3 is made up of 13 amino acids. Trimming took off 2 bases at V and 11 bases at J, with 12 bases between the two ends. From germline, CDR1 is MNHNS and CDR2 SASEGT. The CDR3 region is CASSENAPFKLFF. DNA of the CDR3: TGTGCCAGCAGTGAAAATGCGCCCTTCAAACTGTTTTTT.

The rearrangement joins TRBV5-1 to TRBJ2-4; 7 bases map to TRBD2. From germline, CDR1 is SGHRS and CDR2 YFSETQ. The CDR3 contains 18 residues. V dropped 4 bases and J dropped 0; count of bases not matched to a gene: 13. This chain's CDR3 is CASSLGVRGTLAKNIQYF. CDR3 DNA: TGCGCCAGCAGCCTCGGGGTGCGGGGGACCTTAGCCAAAAACATTCAGTACTTC.

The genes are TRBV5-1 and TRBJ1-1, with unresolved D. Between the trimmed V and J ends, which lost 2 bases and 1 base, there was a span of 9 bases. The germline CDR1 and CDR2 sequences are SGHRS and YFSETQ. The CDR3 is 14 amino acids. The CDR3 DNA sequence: TGCGCCAGCAGCTTCAACATACCGAACACTGAAGCTTTCTTT. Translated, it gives CASSFNIPNTEAFF.

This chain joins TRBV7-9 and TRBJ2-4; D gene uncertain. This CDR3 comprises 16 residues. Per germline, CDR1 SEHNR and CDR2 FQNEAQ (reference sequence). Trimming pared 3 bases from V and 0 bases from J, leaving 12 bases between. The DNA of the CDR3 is TGTGCCAGCAGCTTGCAAGGAGAGAAAGCCAAAAACATTCAGTACTTC. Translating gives CASSLQGEKAKNIQYF.

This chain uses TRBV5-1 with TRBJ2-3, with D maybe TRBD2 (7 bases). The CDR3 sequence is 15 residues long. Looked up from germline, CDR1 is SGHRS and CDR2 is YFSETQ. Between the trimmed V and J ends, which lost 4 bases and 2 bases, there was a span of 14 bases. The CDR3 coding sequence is TGCGCCAGCAGCGGCCCGGGGGGCCTCACAGATACGCAGTATTTT. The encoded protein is CASSGPGGLTDTQYF.

The chain's CDR3 is CASTEDGQRQPQHF. CDR3 nucleotide sequence: TGTGCCAGCACAGAAGACGGGCAGCGGCAGCCCCAGCATTTT. The genes are TRBV6-6 and TRBJ1-5; D remains unclear. CDR1 MNHNY and CDR2 SVGAGI come from the germline V gene (reference sequence). The V end lost 7 bases, the J end lost 7 bases, and 17 bases lay between the germline ends. This CDR3 has 14 amino acids.

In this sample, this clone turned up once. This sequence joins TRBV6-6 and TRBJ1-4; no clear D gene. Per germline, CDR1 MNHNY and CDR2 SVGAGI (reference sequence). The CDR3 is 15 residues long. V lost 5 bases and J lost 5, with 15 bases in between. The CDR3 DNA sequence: TGTGCCAGCAGTCCACGGCAGGCGACAAATGAAAAACTGTTTTTT. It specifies CASSPRQATNEKLFF.

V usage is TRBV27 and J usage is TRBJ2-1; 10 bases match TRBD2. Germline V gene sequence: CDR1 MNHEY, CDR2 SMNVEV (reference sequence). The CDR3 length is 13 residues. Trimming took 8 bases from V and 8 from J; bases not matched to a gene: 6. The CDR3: CASSGTSVHEQFF. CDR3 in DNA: TGTGCCAGCTCCGGGACTAGCGTACATGAGCAGTTCTTC.

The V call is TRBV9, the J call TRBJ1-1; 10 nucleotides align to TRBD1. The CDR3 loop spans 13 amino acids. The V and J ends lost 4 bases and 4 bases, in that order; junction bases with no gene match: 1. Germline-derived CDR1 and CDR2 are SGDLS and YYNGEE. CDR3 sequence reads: CASSRQGATEAFF. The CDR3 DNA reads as TGTGCCAGCAGCCGACAGGGGGCCACTGAAGCTTTCTTT.

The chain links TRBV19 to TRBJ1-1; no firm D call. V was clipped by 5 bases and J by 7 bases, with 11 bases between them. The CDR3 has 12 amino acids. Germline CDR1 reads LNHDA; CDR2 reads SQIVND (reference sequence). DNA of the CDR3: TGTGCCAGTAGTTCTCTGTCTAATGAAGCTTTCTTT. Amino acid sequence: CASSSLSNEAFF. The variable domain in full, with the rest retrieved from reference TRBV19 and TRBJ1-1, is DGGITQSPKYLFRKEGQNVTLSCEQNLNHDAMYWYRQDPGQGLRLIYYSQIVNDFQKGDIAEGYSVSREKKESFPLTVTSAQKNPTAFYLCASSSLSNEAFFGQGTRLTVV.

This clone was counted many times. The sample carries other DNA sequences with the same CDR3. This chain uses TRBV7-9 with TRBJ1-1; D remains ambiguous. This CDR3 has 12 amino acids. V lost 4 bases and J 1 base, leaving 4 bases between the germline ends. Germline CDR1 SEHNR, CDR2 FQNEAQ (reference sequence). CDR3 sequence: CASSSSNTEAFF. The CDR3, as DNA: TGTGCCAGCAGCTCGTCGAACACTGAAGCTTTCTTT. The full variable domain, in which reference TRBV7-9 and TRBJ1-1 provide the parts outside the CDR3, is DTGVSQNPRHKITKRGQNVTFRCDPISEHNRLYWYRQTLGQGPEFLTYFQNEAQLEKSRLLSDRFSAERPKGSFSTLEIQRTEQGDSAMYLCASSSSNTEAFFGQGTRLTVV.

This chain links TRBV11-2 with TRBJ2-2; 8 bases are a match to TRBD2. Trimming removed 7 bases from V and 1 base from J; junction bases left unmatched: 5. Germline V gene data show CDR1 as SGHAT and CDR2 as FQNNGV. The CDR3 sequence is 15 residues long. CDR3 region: CASTGLAGNTGELFF. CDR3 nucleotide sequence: TGTGCCAGCACCGGACTAGCTGGGAACACCGGGGAGCTGTTTTTT.

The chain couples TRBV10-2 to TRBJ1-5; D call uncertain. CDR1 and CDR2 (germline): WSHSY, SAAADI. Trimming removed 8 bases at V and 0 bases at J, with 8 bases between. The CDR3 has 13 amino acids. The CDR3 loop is CASGANSNQPQHF. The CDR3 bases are TGCGCCAGCGGTGCAAATAGCAATCAGCCCCAGCATTTT.

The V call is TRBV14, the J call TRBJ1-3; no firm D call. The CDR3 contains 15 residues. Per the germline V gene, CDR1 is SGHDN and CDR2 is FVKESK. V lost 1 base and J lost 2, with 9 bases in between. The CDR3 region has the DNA TGTGCCAGCAGCCAAGTCCTAGGAGCTGGAAACACCATATATTTT. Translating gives CASSQVLGAGNTIYF.

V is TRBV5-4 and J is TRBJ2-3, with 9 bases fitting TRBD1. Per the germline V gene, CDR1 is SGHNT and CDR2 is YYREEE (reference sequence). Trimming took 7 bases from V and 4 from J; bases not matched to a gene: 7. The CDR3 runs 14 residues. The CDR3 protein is CASGDRGVADTQYF. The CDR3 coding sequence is TGTGCCAGCGGTGACAGGGGGGTGGCAGATACGCAGTATTTT.

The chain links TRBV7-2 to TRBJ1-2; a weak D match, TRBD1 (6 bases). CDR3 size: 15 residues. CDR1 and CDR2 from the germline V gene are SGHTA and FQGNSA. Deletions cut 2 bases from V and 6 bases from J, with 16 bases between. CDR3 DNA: TGTGCCAGCAGCTTAACAGGGCTTCAGGTGGATGGCTACACCTTC. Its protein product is CASSLTGLQVDGYTF.

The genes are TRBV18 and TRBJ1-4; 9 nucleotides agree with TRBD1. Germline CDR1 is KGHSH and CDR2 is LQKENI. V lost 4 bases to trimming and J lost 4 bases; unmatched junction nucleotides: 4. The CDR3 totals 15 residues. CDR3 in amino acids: CASSRLGQGNEKLFF. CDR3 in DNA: TGTGCCAGCTCACGATTGGGACAGGGTAATGAAAAACTGTTTTTT.

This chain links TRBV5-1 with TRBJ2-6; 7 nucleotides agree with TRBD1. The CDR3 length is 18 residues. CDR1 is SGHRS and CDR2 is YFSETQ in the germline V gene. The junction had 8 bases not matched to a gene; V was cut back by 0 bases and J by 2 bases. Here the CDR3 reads CASSLVPGGSAGANVLTF. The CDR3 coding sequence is TGCGCCAGCAGCTTGGTGCCAGGGGGATCGGCTGGGGCCAACGTCCTGACTTTC.

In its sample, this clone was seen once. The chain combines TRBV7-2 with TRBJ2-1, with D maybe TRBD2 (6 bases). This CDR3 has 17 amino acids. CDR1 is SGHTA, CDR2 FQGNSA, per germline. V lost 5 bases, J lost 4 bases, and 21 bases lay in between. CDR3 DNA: TGTGCCAGCAGCCCCAGGCGTAGCGGACGTTTATACAATGAGCAGTTCTTC. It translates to CASSPRRSGRLYNEQFF.

This CDR3 reads CASSAGTGGRYEQYF. DNA of the CDR3: TGTGCCAGCAGCGCCGGGACAGGGGGGAGGTACGAGCAGTACTTC. The V and J genes are TRBV6-1 and TRBJ2-7; TRBD1 matches 11 bases. After removal of 6 bases from V and 4 bases from J, the junction contained 8 bases not matched to a gene. The V gene's germline CDR1 is MNHNS and CDR2 SASEGT. The CDR3 has 15 amino acids.

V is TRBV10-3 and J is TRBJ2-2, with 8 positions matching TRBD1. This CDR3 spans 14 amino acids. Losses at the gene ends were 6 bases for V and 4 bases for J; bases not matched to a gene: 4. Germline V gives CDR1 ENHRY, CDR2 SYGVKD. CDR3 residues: CAIRTGEATGELFF. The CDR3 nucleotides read TGTGCCATCAGGACAGGGGAGGCCACCGGGGAGCTGTTTTTT.

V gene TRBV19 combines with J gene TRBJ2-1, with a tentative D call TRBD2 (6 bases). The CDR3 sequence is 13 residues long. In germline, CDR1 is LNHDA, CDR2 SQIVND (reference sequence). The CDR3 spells CASADYFYNEQFF. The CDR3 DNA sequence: TGTGCTTCCGCGGACTATTTCTACAATGAGCAGTTCTTC.

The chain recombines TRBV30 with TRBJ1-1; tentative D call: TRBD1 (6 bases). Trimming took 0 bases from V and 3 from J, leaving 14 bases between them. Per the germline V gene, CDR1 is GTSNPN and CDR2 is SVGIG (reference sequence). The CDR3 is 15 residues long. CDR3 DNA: TGTGCCTGGAGTGTAAATTACAGGGCCTACACTGAAGCTTTCTTT. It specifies CAWSVNYRAYTEAFF.

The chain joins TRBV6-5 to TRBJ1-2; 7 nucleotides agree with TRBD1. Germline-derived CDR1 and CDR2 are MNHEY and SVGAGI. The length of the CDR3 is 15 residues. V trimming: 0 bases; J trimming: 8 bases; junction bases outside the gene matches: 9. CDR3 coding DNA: TGTGCCAGCAGTTACTCGACGGACAGGACGAGAGGCTACACCTTC. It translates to CASSYSTDRTRGYTF.

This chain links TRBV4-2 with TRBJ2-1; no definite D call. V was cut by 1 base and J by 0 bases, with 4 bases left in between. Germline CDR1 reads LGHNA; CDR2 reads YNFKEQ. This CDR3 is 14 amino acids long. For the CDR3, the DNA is TGTGCCAGCAGCCAAGGGAGCTCCTACAATGAGCAGTTCTTC. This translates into CASSQGSSYNEQFF.

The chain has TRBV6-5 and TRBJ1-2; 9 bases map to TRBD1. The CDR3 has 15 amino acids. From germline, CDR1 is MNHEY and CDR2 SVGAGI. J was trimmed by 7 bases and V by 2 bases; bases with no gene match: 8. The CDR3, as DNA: TGTGCCAGCAGTTACGGGGGGACAGGGCAGTCTGGCTACACCTTC. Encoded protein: CASSYGGTGQSGYTF.

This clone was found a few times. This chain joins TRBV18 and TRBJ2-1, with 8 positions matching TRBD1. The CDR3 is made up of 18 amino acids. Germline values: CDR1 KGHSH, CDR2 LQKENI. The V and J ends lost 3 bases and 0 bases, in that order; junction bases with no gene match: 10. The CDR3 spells CASSPDRGDRFSYNEQFF. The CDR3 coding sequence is TGTGCCAGCTCACCCGATCGCGGGGACAGGTTCTCCTACAATGAGCAGTTCTTC.

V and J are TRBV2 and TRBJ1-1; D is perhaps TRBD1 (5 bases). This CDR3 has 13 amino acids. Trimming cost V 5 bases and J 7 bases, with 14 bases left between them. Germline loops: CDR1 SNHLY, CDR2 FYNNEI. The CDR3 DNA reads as TGTGCCAGCAGTCAGGGCCCGGGGGGTGAAGCTTTCTTT. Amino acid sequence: CASSQGPGGEAFF.

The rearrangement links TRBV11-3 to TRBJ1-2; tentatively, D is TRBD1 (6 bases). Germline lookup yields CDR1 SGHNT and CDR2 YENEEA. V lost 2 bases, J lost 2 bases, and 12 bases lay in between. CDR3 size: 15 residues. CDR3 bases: TGTGCCAGCAGCTTAATACAGGGTACAAACTATGGCTACACCTTC. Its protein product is CASSLIQGTNYGYTF.